This T cell receptor beta chain comes out of a study of blood T cell repertoires in COVID-19. Across the whole study: T cells, B-cell-depleted T cells, or PBMCs provided the cDNA or gDNA that served as material.

This CDR3 has 15 amino acids. Trimming cost V 2 bases and J 1 base, with 9 bases left between them. The germline V gene has CDR1 MNHNS and CDR2 SASEGT. Study processing details: Using reference gene primer amplification, nucleated cell counts were estimated. The protocol was immunoSEQ multiplex PCR, while the TCRdb copy is restricted to in-frame clones and leaves out a portion. V and J calls and clone size come straight from that table; D and trimming were deduced from the DNA. The sample shows some 160,000 clones, approximately 90% of them seen only once. Sequencing was performed on peripheral blood. The sequence was collected from a man aged 18-30 years with acute or convalescent COVID-19. This chain connects TRBV6-1 to TRBJ1-5; no clear D gene. As DNA, the CDR3 is TGTGCCAGCAGTGAAAGGCGGCAAAGCAATCAGCCCCAGCATTTT. Protein sequence: CASSERRQSNQPQHF.